Shown below are 23 T cell receptor beta chains from a single sample sequenced in a study of cytomegalovirus exposure and HLA in healthy donors (TCRdb year 2017). Receptor amplification or capture employed the immunoSEQ multiplex PCR assay. TCRdb provides this immuneACCESS table in a form limited to in-frame rearrangements. Some clones are lacking; in checked studies, under half of them reflect an unresolved V gene, and why the rest are absent is not known. This sample has 100,000 to 150,000 clones in its table, and around 88% of those were observed once. The top ten clones comprise over 4% of the sample. Sequencing input: PBMCs. The receptor set was obtained from a man between 18 and 35 years old in good health and CMV-seronegative.

CDR3 residues: CASRTGPGSGYTF. CDR3 coding DNA: TGTGCCAGTAGAACCGGGCCGGGGAGCGGCTACACCTTC. The chain is built from TRBV19 and TRBJ1-2; no firm D call. This CDR3 has 13 residues. Between the trimmed V and J ends, which lost 6 bases and 8 bases, there was a span of 16 bases. Germline V gives CDR1 LNHDA, CDR2 SQIVND (reference sequence).

The V and J genes are TRBV6-5 and TRBJ2-3; a possible D gene is TRBD2 (7 bases). Germline V CDR1 and CDR2: MNHEY, SVGAGI. The CDR3 length is 15 residues. V dropped 2 bases and J dropped 2 bases, with 11 bases sitting between them. The CDR3 nucleotides are TGTGCCAGCAGTTACGGGGGGGCCGACACAGATACGCAGTATTTT. Translation: CASSYGGADTDTQYF.

This chain uses TRBV20-1 with TRBJ2-7; TRBD1 is a possible D gene (6 bases). Germline CDR1 reads DFQATT; CDR2 reads SNEGSKA (reference sequence). The CDR3 consists of 11 residues. Trimming took off 5 bases at V and 7 bases at J, with 12 bases between the two ends. As DNA, the CDR3 is TGCAGTGCTTCTACAGGGTTTGAGCAGTACTTC. As protein: CSASTGFEQYF.

This rearrangement joins TRBV25-1 to TRBJ2-2; 7 bases are shared with TRBD2. The CDR3 sequence is 14 residues long. Germline V gene lookup returns CDR1 MGHDK and CDR2 SYGVNS. The J segment lost 7 bases and the V segment lost 5 bases, leaving 7 bases of the junction unmatched. CDR3: CASSSGRMNGELFF. In nucleotides, the CDR3 is TGTGCCAGCAGTTCCGGGAGGATGAACGGGGAGCTGTTTTTT.

The chain has TRBV5-1 and TRBJ2-7; perhaps TRBD2 as D (6 bases). V was pared by 0 bases and J by 7 bases, with 17 bases between. The CDR3 runs to 15 residues. Per germline, CDR1 SGHRS and CDR2 YFSETQ. CDR3 sequence: CASSLDGDAGGEQYF. CDR3 DNA sequence: TGCGCCAGCAGCTTGGATGGGGACGCCGGAGGGGAGCAGTACTTC.

This rearrangement joins TRBV5-1 to TRBJ2-2; a weak D match, TRBD1 (5 bases). This CDR3 spans 14 amino acids. Trimming removed 1 base at V and 7 bases at J, with 11 bases between. Germline V gives CDR1 SGHRS, CDR2 YFSETQ. The CDR3 is CASSLSGKGGELFF. The CDR3 DNA follows: TGCGCCAGCAGCTTGTCAGGGAAGGGCGGGGAGCTGTTTTTT.

The chain combines TRBV6-5 with TRBJ1-5, with D possibly being TRBD1 (6 bases). V was trimmed by 0 bases and J by 4 bases, leaving 7 bases between them. The germline CDR1 and CDR2 sequences are MNHEY and SVGAGI. The CDR3 totals 14 residues. The CDR3 DNA follows: TGTGCCAGCAGTTACTCGGGGGCAAATCAGCCCCAGCATTTT. It encodes CASSYSGANQPQHF.

The chain links TRBV7-8 to TRBJ2-1; 7 bases match TRBD2. Trimming removed 1 base from V and 0 bases from J; junction bases left unmatched: 3. There are 16 residues in the CDR3. Germline lookup yields CDR1 SGHVS and CDR2 FQNEAQ. CDR3 region: CASSLVGGSSYNEQFF. CDR3 nucleotide sequence: TGTGCCAGCAGCTTAGTGGGCGGGAGCTCCTACAATGAGCAGTTCTTC.

The chain uses TRBV5-1 and TRBJ1-4; D unclear. Trimming pared 0 bases from V and 5 bases from J, leaving 11 bases between. The CDR3 has 15 residues. CDR1 and CDR2 from the germline V gene are SGHRS and YFSETQ. The CDR3 here is CASSLEWQKNEKLFF. In DNA form, the CDR3 reads TGCGCCAGCAGCTTGGAGTGGCAGAAGAATGAAAAACTGTTTTTT.

This chain connects TRBV19 to TRBJ2-7; 9 nucleotides agree with TRBD1. Germline values: CDR1 LNHDA, CDR2 SQIVND (reference sequence). The CDR3 runs 12 residues. The CDR3, as DNA: TGTGGGGGGACAGGGATATTGTACGAGCAGTACTTC. This sequence encodes CGGTGILYEQYF.

The chain uses TRBV6-4 and TRBJ1-1; D is unresolved. Germline loops: CDR1 MRHNA, CDR2 SNTAGT. V dropped 4 bases and J dropped 1 base, with 7 bases sitting between them. The CDR3 extends over 13 amino acids. As DNA, the CDR3 is TGTGCCAGCAGTGCAGCGAAGAACACTGAAGCTTTCTTT. Its protein product is CASSAAKNTEAFF.

The chain employs TRBV6-1 and TRBJ2-7; 9 nucleotides match TRBD2. The CDR3 contains 13 residues. Trimming cost V 6 bases and J 7 bases; bases outside gene matches: 7. The germline V gene has CDR1 MNHNS and CDR2 SASEGT. This chain's CDR3 is CASREGLAEEQYF. In nucleotides, the CDR3 is TGTGCCAGCAGGGAGGGACTAGCTGAAGAGCAGTACTTC.

This sequence joins TRBV25-1 and TRBJ2-2; the D gene is possibly TRBD1 (6 bases). The V end lost 10 bases, the J end lost 5 bases, and 11 bases lay between the germline ends. CDR1 is MGHDK and CDR2 is SYGVNS in the germline V gene. The CDR3 has 12 residues. The CDR3 protein is CATHRVTGELFF. The CDR3 DNA sequence: TGTGCCACCCACAGGGTTACCGGGGAGCTGTTTTTT.

The chain links TRBV5-1 to TRBJ2-7, with TRBD1 matching 8 bases. Trimming took 0 bases from V and 7 from J; bases not matched to a gene: 12. The CDR3 runs 16 residues. In germline, CDR1 is SGHRS, CDR2 YFSETQ. The CDR3 sequence: CASSLGLETGAREQYF. CDR3 DNA: TGCGCCAGCAGCTTGGGGCTCGAGACAGGGGCTCGGGAGCAGTACTTC. Complete variable domain (other parts from reference TRBV5-1 and TRBJ2-7): KAGVTQTPRYLIKTRGQQVTLSCSPISGHRSVSWYQQTPGQGLQFLFEYFSETQRNKGNFPGRFSGRQFSNSRSEMNVSTLELGDSALYLCASSLGLETGAREQYFGPGTRLTVT.

The rearrangement joins TRBV9 to TRBJ1-1, with D possibly matching TRBD1 (6 bases). CDR3 length: 14 residues. Germline loops: CDR1 SGDLS, CDR2 YYNGEE. The V end was cut by 1 base, the J end by 1 base, with 8 bases between. The CDR3 loop reads CASSVSQGNTEAFF. The CDR3 bases are TGTGCCAGCAGCGTATCACAGGGGAACACTGAAGCTTTCTTT.

The chain is built from TRBV7-2 and TRBJ1-6; unclear D gene. The ends were cut back, 1 base at V and 10 bases at J, with 14 bases in the middle. From germline, CDR1 is SGHTA and CDR2 FQGNSA. This CDR3 has 15 amino acids. CDR3 residues: CASSLESGGNSPLHF. The CDR3 coding sequence is TGTGCCAGCAGCTTAGAATCAGGAGGTAACTCACCCCTCCACTTT.

V is TRBV5-1 and J is TRBJ2-7, with D unresolved. Trimming took off 0 bases at V and 5 bases at J, with 9 bases between the two ends. The CDR3 is 13 residues long. Germline assignment: CDR1 SGHRS and CDR2 YFSETQ. CDR3: CASSLGHADEQYF. The DNA for the CDR3 is TGCGCCAGCAGCTTGGGGCATGCGGACGAGCAGTACTTC.

The V and J genes are TRBV7-9 and TRBJ1-5; tentatively, D is TRBD1 (5 bases). Trimming cost V 5 bases and J 7 bases, with 15 bases left between them. Germline CDR1 reads SEHNR; CDR2 reads FQNEAQ (reference sequence). This CDR3 is 14 amino acids long. The CDR3 DNA reads TGTGCCAGCAGCCCGATTAAGGGGAAGCAGCCCCAGCATTTT. It encodes CASSPIKGKQPQHF. The full variable domain, in which reference TRBV7-9 and TRBJ1-5 provide the parts outside the CDR3, is DTGVSQNPRHKITKRGQNVTFRCDPISEHNRLYWYRQTLGQGPEFLTYFQNEAQLEKSRLLSDRFSAERPKGSFSTLEIQRTEQGDSAMYLCASSPIKGKQPQHFGDGTRLSIL.

The chain is built from TRBV11-2 and TRBJ2-1; possibly TRBD2 for D (6 bases). This CDR3 region has 16 residues. V was clipped by 5 bases and J by 1 base, with 15 bases between them. Germline lookup yields CDR1 SGHAT and CDR2 FQNNGV. CDR3 sequence reads: CASSHLGDLSYNEQFF. As DNA, the CDR3 is TGTGCCAGCAGCCATTTAGGGGACTTGTCCTACAATGAGCAGTTCTTC.

The chain combines TRBV6-5 with TRBJ2-1; D not certain. Between the trimmed V and J ends, which lost 4 bases and 10 bases, there was a span of 11 bases. The CDR3 has 12 residues. Germline lookup yields CDR1 MNHEY and CDR2 SVGAGI. This CDR3 reads CASSSQVSEQFF. The CDR3 DNA follows: TGTGCCAGCAGTTCGCAAGTAAGCGAGCAGTTCTTC.

The J gene is TRBJ1-3, the V gene TRBV7-9; possible D gene TRBD1, 6 bases. Trimming pared 5 bases from V and 0 bases from J, leaving 11 bases between. The CDR3 has 15 amino acids. CDR1 and CDR2 (germline): SEHNR, FQNEAQ (reference sequence). CDR3 sequence reads: CASSRQVGSGNTIYF. The DNA for the CDR3 is TGTGCCAGCAGCCGACAGGTCGGCTCTGGAAACACCATATATTTT.

This CDR3 is CASSEYRRTEAFF. Here the CDR3 DNA reads TGTGCCAGCAGTGAATACAGACGTACTGAAGCTTTCTTT. The chain employs TRBV2 and TRBJ1-1; D is unresolved. The CDR3 runs to 13 residues. V gave up 2 bases and J gave up 5 bases, with 9 bases separating them. Germline CDR1 SNHLY, CDR2 FYNNEI.

This sequence joins TRBV19 and TRBJ1-5, with 9 nucleotides matching TRBD1. The junction had 1 base not matched to a gene; V was cut back by 6 bases and J by 1 base. CDR1 LNHDA and CDR2 SQIVND come from the germline V gene (reference sequence). The CDR3 extends over 14 amino acids. The DNA of the CDR3 is TGTGCCAGTAGGACAGGGGGAAGCAATCAGCCCCAGCATTTT. This encodes CASRTGGSNQPQHF.